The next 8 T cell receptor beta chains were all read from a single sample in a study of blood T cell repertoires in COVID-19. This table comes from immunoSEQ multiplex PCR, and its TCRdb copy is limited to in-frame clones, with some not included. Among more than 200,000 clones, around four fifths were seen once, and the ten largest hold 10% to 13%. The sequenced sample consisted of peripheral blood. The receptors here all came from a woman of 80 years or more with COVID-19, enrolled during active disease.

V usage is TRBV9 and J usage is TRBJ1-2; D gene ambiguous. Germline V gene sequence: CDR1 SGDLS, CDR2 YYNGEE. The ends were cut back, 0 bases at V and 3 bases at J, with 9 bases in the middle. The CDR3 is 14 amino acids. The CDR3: CASSVVPGYYGYTF. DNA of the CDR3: TGTGCCAGCAGCGTAGTTCCAGGCTACTATGGCTACACCTTC.

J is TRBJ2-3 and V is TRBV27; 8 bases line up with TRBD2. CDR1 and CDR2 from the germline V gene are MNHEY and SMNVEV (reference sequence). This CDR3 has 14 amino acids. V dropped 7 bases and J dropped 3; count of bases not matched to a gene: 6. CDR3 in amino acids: CASTWGGGTDTQYF. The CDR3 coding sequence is TGTGCCAGCACCTGGGGCGGGGGGACAGATACGCAGTATTTT.

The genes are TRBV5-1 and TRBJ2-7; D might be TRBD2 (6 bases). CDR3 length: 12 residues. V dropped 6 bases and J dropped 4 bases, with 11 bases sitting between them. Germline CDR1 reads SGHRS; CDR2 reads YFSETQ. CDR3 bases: TGCGCCAGCACCCCCGGGGGATACGAGCAGTACTTC. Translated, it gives CASTPGGYEQYF.

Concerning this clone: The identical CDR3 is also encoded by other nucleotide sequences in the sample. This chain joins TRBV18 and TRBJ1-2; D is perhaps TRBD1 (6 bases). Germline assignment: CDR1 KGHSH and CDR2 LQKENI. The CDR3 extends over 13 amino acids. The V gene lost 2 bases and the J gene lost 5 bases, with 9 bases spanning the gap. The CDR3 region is CASSPETGYGYTF. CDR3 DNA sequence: TGTGCCAGCTCACCAGAGACAGGATATGGCTACACCTTC.

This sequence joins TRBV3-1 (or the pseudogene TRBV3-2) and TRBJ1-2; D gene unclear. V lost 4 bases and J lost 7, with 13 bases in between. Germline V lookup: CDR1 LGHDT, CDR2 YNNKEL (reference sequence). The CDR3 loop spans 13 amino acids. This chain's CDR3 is CASSPTKAGGYTF. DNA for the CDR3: TGTGCCAGCAGCCCCACTAAGGCCGGTGGCTACACCTTC.

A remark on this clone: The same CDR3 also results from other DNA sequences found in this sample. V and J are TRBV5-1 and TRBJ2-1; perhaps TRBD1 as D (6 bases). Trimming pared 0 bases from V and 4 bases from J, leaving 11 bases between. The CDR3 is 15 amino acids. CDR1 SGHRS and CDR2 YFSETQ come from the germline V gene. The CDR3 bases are TGCGCCAGCAGCTTGGGAGGGGGAGCTTACAATGAGCAGTTCTTC. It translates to CASSLGGGAYNEQFF.

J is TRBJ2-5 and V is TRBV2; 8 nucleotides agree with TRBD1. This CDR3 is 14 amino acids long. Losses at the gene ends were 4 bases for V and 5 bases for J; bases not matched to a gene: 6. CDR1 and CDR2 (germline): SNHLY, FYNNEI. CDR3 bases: TGTGCCAGCAGTGCAGGGGGCGGTTGGGAGACCCAGTACTTC. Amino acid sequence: CASSAGGGWETQYF. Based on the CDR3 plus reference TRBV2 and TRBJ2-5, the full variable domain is EPEVTQTPSHQVTQMGQEVILRCVPISNHLYFYWYRQILGQKVEFLVSFYNNEISEKSEIFDDQFSVERPDGSNFTLKIRSTKLEDSAMYFCASSAGGGWETQYFGPGTRLLVL.

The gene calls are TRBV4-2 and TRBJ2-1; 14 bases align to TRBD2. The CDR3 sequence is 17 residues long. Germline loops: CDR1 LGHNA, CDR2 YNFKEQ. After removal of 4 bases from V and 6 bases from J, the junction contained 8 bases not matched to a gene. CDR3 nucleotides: TGTGCCAGCAGCCGAGCAACGACTAGCGGGGGGGCCAATGAGCAGTTCTTC. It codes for CASSRATTSGGANEQFF.